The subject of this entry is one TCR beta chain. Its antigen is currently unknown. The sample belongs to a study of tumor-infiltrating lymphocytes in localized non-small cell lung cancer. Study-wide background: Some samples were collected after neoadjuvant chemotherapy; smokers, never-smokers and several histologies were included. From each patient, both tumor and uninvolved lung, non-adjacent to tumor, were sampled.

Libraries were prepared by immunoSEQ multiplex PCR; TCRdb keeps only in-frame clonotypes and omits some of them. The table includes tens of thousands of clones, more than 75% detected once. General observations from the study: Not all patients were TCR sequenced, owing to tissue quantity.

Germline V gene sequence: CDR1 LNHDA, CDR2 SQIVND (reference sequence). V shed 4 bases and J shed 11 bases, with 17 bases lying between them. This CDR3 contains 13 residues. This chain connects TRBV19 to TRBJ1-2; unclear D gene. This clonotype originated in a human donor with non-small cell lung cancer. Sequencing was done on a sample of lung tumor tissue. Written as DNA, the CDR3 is TGTGCCAGTAGTAAGGTGGGCACTATGTGGTACACCTTC. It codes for CASSKVGTMWYTF.